This TCR beta chain was captured in a study of cytomegalovirus exposure and HLA in healthy donors. The CDR3 runs 15 residues. The V segment lost 5 bases and the J segment 3 bases; nucleotides outside the gene matches: 6. Germline V gene sequence: CDR1 SEHNR, CDR2 FQNEAQ (reference sequence). Findings and limits, study-wide: Researchers reportedly found TCR beta sequences accurately predicted most subjects' HLA-A and HLA-B alleles.

The PCR ran on 60 Vbeta and 13 Jbeta primers. Repertoires were generated with immunoSEQ multiplex PCR, while TCRdb's copy carries only in-frame clones and drops some. The table lists some 130,000 clones, roughly four fifths of them singletons. In regard to this clone: Its antigen remains unidentified.

This receptor was identified in a man aged 25 to 40 in good health and CMV-seronegative. Sequenced sample: PBMCs. This chain links TRBV7-9 with TRBJ1-3; TRBD1 matches at 8 bases. The chain's CDR3 is CASSPDRAFGNTIYF. In nucleotides, the CDR3 is TGTGCCAGCAGCCCGGACAGGGCGTTTGGAAACACCATATATTTT.